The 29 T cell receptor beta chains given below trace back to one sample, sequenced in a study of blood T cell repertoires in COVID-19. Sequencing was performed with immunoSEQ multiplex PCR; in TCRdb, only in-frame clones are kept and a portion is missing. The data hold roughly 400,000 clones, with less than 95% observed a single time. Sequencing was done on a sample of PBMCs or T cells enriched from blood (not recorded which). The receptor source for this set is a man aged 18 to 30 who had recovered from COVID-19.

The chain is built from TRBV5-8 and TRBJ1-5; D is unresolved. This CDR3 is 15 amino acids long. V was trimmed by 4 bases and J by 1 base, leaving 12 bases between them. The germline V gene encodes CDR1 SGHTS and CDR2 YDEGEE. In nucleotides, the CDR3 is TGTGCCAGCAGCCTCGGTGGTTGGAGCAATCAGCCCCAGCATTTT. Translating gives CASSLGGWSNQPQHF. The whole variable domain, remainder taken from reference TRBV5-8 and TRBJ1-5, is EAGVTQSPTHLIKTRGQQATLRCSPISGHTSVYWYQQALGLGLQFLLWYDEGEERNRGNFPPRFSGRQFPNYSSELNVNALELEDSALYLCASSLGGWSNQPQHFGDGTRLSIL.

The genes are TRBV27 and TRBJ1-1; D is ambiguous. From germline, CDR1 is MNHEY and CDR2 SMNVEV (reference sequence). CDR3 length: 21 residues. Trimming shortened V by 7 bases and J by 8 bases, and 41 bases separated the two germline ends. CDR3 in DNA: TGTGCCAGCACTCTTCAAGTTTACTTTTTACCGTCACTTATGAGAGGCTGCGAAGCTTTCTTT. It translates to CASTLQVYFLPSLMRGCEAFF.

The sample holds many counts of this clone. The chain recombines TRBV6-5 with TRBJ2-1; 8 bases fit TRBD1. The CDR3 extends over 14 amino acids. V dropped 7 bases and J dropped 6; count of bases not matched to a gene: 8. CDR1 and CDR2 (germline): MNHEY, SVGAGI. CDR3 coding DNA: TGTGCCAGCACCCCGGGACAGGCAGGCAATGAGCAGTTCTTC. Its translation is CASTPGQAGNEQFF.

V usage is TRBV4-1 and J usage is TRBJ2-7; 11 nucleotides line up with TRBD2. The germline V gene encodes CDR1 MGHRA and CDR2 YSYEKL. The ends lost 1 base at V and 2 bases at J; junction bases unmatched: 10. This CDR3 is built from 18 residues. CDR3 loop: CASSQGTSGPELTYEQYF. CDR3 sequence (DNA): TGCGCCAGCAGCCAAGGGACTAGCGGGCCCGAATTAACCTACGAGCAGTACTTC.

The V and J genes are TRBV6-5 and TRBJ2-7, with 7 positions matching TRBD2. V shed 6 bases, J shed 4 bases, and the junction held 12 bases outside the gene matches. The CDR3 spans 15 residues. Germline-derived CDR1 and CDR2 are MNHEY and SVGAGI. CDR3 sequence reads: CASRRHRDGGYEQYF. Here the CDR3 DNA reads TGTGCCAGCAGGCGCCACCGGGACGGGGGGTACGAGCAGTACTTC.

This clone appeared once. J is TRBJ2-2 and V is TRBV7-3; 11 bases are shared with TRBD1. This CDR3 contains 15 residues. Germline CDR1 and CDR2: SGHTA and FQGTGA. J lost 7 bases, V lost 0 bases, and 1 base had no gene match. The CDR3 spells CASSLTGTGGGELFF. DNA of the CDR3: TGTGCCAGCAGCTTAACCGGGACAGGGGGCGGGGAGCTGTTTTTT.

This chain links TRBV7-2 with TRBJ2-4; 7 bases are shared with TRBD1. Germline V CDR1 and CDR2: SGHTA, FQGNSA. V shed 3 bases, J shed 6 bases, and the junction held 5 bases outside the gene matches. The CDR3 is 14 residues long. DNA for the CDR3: TGTGCCAGCAGCTTCGACAGGGACAGAAACATTCAGTACTTC. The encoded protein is CASSFDRDRNIQYF.

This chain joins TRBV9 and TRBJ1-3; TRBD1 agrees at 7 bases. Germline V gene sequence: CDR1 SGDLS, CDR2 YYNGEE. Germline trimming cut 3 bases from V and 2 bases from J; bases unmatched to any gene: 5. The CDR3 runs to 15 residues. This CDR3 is CASSADTGAGNTIYF. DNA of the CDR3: TGTGCCAGCAGCGCCGACACAGGGGCTGGAAACACCATATATTTT.

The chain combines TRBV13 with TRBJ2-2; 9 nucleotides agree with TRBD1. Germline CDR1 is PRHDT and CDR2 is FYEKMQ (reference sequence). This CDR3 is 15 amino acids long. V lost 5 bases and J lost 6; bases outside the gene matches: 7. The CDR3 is CASSPGTGLPGELFF. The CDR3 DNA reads TGTGCCAGCAGCCCCGGGACAGGGTTGCCCGGGGAGCTGTTTTTT.

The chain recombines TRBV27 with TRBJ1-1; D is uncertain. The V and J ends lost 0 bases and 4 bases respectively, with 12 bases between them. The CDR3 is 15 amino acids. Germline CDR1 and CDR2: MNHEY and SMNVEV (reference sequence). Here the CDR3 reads CASSLSIGAGTEAFF. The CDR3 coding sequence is TGTGCCAGCAGTTTATCGATCGGTGCGGGCACTGAAGCTTTCTTT.

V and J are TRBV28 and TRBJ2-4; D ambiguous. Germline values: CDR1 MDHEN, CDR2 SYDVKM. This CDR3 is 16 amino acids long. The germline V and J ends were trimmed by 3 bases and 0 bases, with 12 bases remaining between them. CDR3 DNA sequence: TGTGCCAGCAGTTTCCCTAAACTACTAGCCAAAAACATTCAGTACTTC. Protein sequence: CASSFPKLLAKNIQYF.

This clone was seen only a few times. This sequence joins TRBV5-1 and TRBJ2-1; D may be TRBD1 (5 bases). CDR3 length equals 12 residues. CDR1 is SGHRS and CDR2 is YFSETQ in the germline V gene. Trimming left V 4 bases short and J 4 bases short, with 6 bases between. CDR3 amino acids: CASSRQYNEQFF. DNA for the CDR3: TGCGCCAGCAGCCGACAGTACAATGAGCAGTTCTTC.

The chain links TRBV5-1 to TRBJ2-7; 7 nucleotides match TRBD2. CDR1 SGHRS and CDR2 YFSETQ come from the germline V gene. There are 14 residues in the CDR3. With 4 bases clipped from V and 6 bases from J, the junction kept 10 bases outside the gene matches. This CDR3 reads CASSDGTTPFEQYF. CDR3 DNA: TGCGCCAGCAGCGACGGGACTACCCCCTTCGAGCAGTACTTC.

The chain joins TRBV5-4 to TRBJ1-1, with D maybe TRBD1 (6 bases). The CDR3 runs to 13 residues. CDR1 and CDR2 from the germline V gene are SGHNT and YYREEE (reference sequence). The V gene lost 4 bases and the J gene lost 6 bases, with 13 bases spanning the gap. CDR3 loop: CASSRTEGPEAFF. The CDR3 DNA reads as TGTGCCAGCAGCAGGACAGAAGGCCCTGAAGCTTTCTTT.

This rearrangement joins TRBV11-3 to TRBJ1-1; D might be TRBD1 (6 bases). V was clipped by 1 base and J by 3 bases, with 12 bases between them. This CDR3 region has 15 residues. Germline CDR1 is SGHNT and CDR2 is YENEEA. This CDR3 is CASSLGTGKDTEAFF. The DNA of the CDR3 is TGTGCCAGCAGCTTAGGTACAGGGAAAGACACTGAAGCTTTCTTT.

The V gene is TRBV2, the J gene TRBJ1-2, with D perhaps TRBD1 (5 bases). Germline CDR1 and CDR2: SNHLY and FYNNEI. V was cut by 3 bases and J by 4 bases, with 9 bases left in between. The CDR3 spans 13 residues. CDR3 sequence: CASSEEGVYGYTF. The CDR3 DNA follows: TGTGCCAGCAGTGAGGAAGGGGTCTATGGCTACACCTTC.

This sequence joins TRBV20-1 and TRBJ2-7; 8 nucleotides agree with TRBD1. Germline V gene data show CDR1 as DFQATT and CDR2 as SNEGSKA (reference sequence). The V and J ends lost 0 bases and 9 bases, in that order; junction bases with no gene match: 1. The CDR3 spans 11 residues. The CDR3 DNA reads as TGCAGTGCTAGAGATGGGACAGGGCAGTACTTC. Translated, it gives CSARDGTGQYF.

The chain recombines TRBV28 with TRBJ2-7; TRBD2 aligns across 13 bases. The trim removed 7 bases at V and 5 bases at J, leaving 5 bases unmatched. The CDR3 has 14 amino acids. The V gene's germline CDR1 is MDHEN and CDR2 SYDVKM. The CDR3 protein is CASTVTSGRNEQYF. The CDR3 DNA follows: TGTGCCAGCACCGTGACTAGCGGGAGGAACGAGCAGTACTTC.

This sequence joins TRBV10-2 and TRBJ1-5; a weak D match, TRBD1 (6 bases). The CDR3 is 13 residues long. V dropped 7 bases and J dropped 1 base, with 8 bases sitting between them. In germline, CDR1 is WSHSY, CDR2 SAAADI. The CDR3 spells CASTDRSNQPQHF. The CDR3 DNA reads TGCGCCAGCACAGACAGGAGCAATCAGCCCCAGCATTTT.

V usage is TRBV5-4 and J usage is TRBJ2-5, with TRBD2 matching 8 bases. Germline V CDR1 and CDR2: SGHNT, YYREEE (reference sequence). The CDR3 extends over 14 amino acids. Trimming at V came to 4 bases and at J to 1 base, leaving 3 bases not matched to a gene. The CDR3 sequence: CASSPGTSQETQYF. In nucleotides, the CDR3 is TGTGCCAGCAGCCCTGGGACTAGCCAAGAGACCCAGTACTTC. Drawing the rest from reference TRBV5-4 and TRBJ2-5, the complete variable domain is ETGVTQSPTHLIKTRGQQVTLRCSSQSGHNTVSWYQQALGQGPQFIFQYYREEENGRGNFPPRFSGLQFPNYSSELNVNALELDDSALYLCASSPGTSQETQYFGPGTRLLVL.

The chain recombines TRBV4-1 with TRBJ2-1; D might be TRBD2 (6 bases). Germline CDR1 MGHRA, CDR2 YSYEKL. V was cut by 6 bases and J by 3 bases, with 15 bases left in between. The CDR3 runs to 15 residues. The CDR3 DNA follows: TGCGCCAGCAGTCCCGTTGGGGGGAGCTACAATGAGCAGTTCTTC. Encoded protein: CASSPVGGSYNEQFF.

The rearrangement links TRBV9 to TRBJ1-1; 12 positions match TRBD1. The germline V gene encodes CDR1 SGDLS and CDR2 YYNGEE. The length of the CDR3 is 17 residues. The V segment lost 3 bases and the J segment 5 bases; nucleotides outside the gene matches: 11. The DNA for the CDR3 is TGTGCCAGCAGCGCAACCGGGACAGGGGGCGGCCGGACTGAAGCTTTCTTT. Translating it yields CASSATGTGGGRTEAFF.

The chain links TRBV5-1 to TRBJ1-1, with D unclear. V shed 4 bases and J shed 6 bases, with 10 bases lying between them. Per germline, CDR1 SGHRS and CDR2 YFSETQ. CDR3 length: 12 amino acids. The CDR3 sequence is CASSRTNAEAFF. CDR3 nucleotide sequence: TGCGCCAGCAGCCGTACAAACGCTGAAGCTTTCTTT.

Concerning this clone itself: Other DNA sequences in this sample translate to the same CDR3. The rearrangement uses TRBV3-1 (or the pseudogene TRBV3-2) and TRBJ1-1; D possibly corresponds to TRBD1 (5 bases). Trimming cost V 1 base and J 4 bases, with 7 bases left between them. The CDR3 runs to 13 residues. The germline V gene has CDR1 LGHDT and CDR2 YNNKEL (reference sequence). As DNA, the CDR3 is TGTGCCAGCAGCCAAGGAAGGGGCACTGAAGCTTTCTTT. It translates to CASSQGRGTEAFF.

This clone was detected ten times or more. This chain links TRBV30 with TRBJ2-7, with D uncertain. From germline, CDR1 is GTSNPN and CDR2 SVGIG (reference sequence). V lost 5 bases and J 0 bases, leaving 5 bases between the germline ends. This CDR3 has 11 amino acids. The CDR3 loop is CAWQDSYEQYF. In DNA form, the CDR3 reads TGTGCCTGGCAGGACTCCTACGAGCAGTACTTC.

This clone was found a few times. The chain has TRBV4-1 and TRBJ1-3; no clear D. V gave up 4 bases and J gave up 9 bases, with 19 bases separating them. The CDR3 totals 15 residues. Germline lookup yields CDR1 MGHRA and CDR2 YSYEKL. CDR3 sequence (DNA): TGCGCCAGCAGCCCCATCCTCAAGTCTCCGGGCACCATATATTTT. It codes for CASSPILKSPGTIYF.

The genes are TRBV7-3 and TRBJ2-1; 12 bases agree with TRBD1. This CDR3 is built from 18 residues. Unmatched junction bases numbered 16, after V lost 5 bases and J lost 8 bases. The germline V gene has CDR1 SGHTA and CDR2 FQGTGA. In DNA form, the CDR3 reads TGTGCCAGCAGCAACGGGACAGGGGGCTTTTACCCTTTCCATGAGCAGTTCTTC. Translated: CASSNGTGGFYPFHEQFF.

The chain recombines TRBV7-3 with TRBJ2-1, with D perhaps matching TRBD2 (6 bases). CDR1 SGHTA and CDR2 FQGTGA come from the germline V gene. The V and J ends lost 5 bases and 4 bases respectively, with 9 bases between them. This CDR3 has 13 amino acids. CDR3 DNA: TGTGCCAGCAGCGCGGACTATTACAATGAGCAGTTCTTC. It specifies CASSADYYNEQFF.

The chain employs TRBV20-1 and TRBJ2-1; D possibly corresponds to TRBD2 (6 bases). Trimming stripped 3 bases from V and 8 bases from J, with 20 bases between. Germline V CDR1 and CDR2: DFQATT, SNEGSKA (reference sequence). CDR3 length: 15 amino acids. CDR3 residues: CSASSGEKGEDEQFF. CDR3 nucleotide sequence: TGCAGTGCTAGTTCGGGAGAAAAAGGGGAAGATGAGCAGTTCTTC.